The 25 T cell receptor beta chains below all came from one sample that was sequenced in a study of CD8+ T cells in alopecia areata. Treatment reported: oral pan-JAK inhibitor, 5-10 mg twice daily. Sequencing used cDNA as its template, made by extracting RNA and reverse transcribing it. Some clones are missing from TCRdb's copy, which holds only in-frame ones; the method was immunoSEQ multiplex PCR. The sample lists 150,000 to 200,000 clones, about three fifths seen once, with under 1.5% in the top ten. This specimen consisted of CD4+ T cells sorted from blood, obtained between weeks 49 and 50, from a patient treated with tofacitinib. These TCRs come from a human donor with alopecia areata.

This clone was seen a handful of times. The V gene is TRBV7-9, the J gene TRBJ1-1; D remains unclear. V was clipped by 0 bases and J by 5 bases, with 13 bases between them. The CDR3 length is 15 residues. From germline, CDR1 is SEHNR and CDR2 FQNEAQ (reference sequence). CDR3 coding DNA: TGTGCCAGCAGCTTAGCGCTTACGGGGAAGACTGAAGCTTTCTTT. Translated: CASSLALTGKTEAFF.

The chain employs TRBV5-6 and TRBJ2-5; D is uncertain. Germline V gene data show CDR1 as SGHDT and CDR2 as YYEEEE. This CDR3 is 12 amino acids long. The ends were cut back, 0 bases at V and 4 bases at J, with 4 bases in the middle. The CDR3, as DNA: TGTGCCAGCAGCTTGGGCAGAGAGACCCAGTACTTC. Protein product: CASSLGRETQYF.

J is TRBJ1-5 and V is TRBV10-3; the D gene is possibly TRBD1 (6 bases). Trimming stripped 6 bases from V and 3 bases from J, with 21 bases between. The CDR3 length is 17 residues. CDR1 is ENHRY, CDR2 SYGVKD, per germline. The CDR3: CAISHVGGGHNNQPQHF. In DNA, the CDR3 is TGTGCCATCAGCCACGTGGGCGGGGGGCACAACAATCAGCCCCAGCATTTT.

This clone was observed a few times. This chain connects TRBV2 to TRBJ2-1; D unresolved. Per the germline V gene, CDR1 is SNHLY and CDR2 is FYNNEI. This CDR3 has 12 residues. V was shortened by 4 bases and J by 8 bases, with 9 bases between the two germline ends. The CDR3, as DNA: TGTGCCAGCAGTGGTTCTAGTTATGAGCAGTTCTTC. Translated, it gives CASSGSSYEQFF.

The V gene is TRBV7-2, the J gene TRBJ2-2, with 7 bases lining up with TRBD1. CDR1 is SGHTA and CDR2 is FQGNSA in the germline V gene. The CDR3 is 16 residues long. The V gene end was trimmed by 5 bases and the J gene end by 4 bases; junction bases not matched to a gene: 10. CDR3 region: CASSVTGTVLTGELFF. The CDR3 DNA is TGTGCCAGCAGCGTAACGGGGACAGTACTCACCGGGGAGCTGTTTTTT.

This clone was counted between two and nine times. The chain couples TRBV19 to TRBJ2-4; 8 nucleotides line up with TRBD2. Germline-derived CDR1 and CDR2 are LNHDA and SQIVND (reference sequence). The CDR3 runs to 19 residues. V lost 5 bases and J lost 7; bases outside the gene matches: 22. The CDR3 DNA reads TGTGCCAGTAGTCTCTTTTCTCGGACTAGCTCCCAATTCGGGAACATTCAGTACTTC. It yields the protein CASSLFSRTSSQFGNIQYF.

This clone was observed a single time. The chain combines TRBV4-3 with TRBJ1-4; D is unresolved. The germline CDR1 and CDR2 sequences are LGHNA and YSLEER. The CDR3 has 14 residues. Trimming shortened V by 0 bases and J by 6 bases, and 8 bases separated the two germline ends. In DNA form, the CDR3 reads TGCGCCAGCAGCCAAGACTCTTACGATGAAAAACTGTTTTTT. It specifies CASSQDSYDEKLFF.

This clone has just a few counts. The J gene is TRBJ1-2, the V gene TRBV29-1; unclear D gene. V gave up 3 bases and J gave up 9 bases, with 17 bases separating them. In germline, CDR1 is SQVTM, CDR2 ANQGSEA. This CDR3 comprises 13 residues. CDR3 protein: CSVETPESVRYTF. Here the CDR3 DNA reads TGCAGCGTTGAGACCCCGGAGTCCGTTCGCTACACCTTC.

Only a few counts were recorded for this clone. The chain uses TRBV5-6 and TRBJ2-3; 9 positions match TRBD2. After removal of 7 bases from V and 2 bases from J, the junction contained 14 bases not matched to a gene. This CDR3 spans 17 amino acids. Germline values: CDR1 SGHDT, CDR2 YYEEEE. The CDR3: CASRGSGLAKYTDTQYF. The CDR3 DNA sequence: TGTGCCAGCCGTGGCTCAGGACTAGCGAAATACACAGATACGCAGTATTTT.

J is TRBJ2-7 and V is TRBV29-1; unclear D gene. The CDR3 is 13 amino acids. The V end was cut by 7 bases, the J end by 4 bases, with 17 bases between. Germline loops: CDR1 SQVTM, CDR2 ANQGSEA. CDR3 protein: CSALVGPKYEQYF. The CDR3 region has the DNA TGCAGCGCCCTAGTTGGGCCAAAATACGAGCAGTACTTC.

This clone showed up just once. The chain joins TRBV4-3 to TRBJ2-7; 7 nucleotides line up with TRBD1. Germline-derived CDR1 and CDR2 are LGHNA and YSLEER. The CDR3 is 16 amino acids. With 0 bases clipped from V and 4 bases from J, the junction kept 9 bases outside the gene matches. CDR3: CASSQDLWTGLYEQYF. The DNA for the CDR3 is TGCGCCAGCAGCCAAGATTTATGGACAGGCCTTTACGAGCAGTACTTC.

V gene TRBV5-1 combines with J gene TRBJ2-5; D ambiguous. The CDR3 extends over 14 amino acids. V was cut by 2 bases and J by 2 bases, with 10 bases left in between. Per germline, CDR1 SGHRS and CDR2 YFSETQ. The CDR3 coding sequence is TGCGCCAGCAGCTTAAAGGGTGGGCAAGAGACCCAGTACTTC. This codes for CASSLKGGQETQYF.

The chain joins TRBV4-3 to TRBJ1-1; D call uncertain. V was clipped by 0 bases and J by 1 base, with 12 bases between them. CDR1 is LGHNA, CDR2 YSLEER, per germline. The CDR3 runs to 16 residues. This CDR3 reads CASSQDLGAANTEAFF. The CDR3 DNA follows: TGCGCCAGCAGCCAAGATCTAGGAGCAGCGAACACTGAAGCTTTCTTT.

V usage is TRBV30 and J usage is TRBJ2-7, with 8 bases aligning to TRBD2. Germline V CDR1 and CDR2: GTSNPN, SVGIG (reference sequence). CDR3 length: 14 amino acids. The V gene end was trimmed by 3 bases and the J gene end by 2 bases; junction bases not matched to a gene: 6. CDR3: CAWRPGGGTYEQYF. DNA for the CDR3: TGTGCCTGGAGACCCGGGGGGGGGACCTACGAGCAGTACTTC.

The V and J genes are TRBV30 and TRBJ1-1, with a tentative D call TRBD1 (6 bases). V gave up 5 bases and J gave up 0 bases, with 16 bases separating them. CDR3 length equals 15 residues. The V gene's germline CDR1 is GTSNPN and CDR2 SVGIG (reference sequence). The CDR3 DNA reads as TGTGCCTGGGTGGGCCAGGGGATCATGAACACTGAAGCTTTCTTT. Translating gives CAWVGQGIMNTEAFF.

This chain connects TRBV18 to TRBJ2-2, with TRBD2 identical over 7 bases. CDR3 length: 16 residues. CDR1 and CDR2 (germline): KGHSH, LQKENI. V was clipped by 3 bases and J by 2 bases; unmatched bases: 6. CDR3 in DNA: TGTGCCAGCTCACCTTTCGGCGGGAGTAACACCGGGGAGCTGTTTTTT. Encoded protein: CASSPFGGSNTGELFF.

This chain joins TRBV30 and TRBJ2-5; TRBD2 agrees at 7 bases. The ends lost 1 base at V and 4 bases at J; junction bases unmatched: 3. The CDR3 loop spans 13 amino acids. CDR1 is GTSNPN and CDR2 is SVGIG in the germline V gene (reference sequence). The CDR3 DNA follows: TGTGCCTGGAGTGGGGCTAGCGGAGAGACCCAGTACTTC. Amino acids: CAWSGASGETQYF.

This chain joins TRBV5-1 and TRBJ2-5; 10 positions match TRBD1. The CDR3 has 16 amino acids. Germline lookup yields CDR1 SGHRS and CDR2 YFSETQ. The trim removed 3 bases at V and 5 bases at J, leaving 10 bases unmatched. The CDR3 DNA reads TGCGCCAGCAGCTCGACAGGGGGCGAGCGGAGGGAGACCCAGTACTTC. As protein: CASSSTGGERRETQYF.

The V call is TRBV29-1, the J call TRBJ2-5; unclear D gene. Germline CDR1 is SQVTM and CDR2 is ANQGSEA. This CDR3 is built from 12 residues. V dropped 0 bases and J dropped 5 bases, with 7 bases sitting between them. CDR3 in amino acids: CSVEDLIETQYF. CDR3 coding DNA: TGCAGCGTTGAAGACTTAATCGAGACCCAGTACTTC.

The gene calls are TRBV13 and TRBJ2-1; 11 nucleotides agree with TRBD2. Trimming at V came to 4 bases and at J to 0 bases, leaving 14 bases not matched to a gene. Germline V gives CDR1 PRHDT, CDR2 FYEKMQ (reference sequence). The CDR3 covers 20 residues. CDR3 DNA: TGTGCCAGCAGCTCCCACGCCGCGAGACTAGCGGGGACCTCCTACAATGAGCAGTTCTTC. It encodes CASSSHAARLAGTSYNEQFF.

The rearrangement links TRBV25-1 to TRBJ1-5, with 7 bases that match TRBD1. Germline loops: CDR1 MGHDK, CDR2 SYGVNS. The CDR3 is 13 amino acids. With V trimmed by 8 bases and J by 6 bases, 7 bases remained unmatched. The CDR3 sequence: CASQGELTQPQHF. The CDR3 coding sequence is TGTGCCAGCCAGGGGGAGTTGACTCAGCCCCAGCATTTT.

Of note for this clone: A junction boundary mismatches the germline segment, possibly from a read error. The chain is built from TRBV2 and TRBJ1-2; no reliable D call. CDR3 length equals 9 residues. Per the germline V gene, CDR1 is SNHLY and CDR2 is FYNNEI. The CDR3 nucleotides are TGTGCCAGCACATCGGGCCCTCGCTTC. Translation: CASTSGPRF.

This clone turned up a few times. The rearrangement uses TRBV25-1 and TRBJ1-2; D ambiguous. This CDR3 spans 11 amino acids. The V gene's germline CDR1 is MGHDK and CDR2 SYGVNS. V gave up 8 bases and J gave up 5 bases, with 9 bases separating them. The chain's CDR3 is CASLGLYGYTF. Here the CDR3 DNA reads TGTGCCAGCCTGGGCCTTTATGGCTACACCTTC.

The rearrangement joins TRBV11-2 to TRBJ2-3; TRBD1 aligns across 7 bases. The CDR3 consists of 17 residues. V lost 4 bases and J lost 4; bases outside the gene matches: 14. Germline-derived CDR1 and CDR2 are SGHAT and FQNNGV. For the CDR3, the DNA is TGTGCCAGCAGCTCCCCGCAGAGACAGGGTTATTCAGATACGCAGTATTTT. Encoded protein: CASSSPQRQGYSDTQYF.

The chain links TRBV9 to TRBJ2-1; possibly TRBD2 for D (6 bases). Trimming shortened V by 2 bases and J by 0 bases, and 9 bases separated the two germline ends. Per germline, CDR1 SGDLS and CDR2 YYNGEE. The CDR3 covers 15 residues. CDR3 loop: CASSVEGNSYNEQFF. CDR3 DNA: TGTGCCAGCAGCGTGGAGGGAAACTCCTACAATGAGCAGTTCTTC.